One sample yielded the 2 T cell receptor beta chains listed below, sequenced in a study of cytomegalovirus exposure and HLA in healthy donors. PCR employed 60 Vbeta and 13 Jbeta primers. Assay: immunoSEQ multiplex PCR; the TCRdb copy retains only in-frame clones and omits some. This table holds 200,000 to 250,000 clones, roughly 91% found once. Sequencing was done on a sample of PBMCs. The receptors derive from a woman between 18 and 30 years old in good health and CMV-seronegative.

The CDR3 sequence: CASSYRGISYEQYF. DNA of the CDR3: TGCGCCAGCAGCTACAGGGGGATCTCCTACGAGCAGTACTTC. The gene calls are TRBV5-1 and TRBJ2-7; 8 nucleotides align to TRBD1. J lost 0 bases, V lost 3 bases, and 2 bases had no gene match. The length of the CDR3 is 14 residues. CDR1 is SGHRS and CDR2 is YFSETQ in the germline V gene.

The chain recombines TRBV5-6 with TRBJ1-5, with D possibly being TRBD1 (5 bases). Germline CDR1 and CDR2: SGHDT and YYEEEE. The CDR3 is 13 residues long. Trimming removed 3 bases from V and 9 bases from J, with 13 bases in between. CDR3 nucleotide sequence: TGTGCCAGCAGCTCGGACGGGGGTCGGCCCCAGCATTTT. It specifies CASSSDGGRPQHF.